The clone carrying this T cell receptor (beta chain) appeared many times. Germline V gene lookup returns CDR1 SEHNR and CDR2 FQNEAQ (reference sequence). Trimming pared 1 base from V and 0 bases from J, leaving 13 bases between. This CDR3 spans 17 amino acids. TCRdb re-called the PCR reads through MiXCR, storing one row per CDR3 protein. The table lists more than 85,000 distinct CDR3 sequences, 45% to 55% of them singletons. This record comes from a study of CDR3 diversity in severe acne. This clonotype was obtained from a male donor in good health, serving as a control. The chain joins TRBV7-9 to TRBJ1-3, with TRBD1 as a possible D gene (5 bases). Sample: blood. The CDR3 bases are TGTGCCAGCAGCTTAGGCAGCCTGACAGTCTCTGGAAACACCATATATTTT. The encoded protein is CASSLGSLTVSGNTIYF.